Included here is one T cell receptor (beta chain) sequence, with context. The data belong to a study of control samples from healthy donors and cancer patients. Some clones are missing from TCRdb's copy, which holds only in-frame ones; the method was immunoSEQ multiplex PCR. In the table there are 150,000 to 180,000 clones, approximately 96% of which are singletons. Germline V gene sequence: CDR1 KGHSH, CDR2 LQKENI. Trimming pared 5 bases from V and 1 base from J, leaving 8 bases between. The CDR3 loop spans 13 amino acids. This clonotype originated in a man aged 35-49 years in good health. The chain uses TRBV18 and TRBJ1-1; D unclear. Sequencing was done on a sample of blood. As DNA, the CDR3 is TGTGCCAGCTCAGGACTGGGGAACACTGAAGCTTTCTTT. Its protein product is CASSGLGNTEAFF.